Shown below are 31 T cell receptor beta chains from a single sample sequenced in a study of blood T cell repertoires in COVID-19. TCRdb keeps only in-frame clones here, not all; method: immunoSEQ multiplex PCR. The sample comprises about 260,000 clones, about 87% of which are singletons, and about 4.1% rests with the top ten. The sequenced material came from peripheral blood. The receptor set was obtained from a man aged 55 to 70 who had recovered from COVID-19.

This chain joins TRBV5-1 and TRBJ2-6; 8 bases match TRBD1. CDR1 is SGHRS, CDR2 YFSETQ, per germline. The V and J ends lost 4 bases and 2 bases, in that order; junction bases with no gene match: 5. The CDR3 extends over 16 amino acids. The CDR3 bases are TGCGCCAGCAGCCTAGGACAGGGCGCTGGGGCCAACGTCCTGACTTTC. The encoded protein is CASSLGQGAGANVLTF.

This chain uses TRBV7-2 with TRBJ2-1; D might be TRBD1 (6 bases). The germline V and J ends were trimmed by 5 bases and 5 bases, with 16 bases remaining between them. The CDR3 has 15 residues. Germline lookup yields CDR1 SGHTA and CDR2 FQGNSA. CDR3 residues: CASSPLQGRNNEQFF. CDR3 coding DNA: TGTGCCAGCAGCCCGCTACAGGGTAGGAACAATGAGCAGTTCTTC.

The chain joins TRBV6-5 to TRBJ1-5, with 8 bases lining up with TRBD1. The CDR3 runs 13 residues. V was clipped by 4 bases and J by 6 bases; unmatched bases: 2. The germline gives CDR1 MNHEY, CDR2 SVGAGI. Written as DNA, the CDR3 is TGTGCCAGCAGTTGGACAGGGAGTCAGCCCCAGCATTTT. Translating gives CASSWTGSQPQHF.

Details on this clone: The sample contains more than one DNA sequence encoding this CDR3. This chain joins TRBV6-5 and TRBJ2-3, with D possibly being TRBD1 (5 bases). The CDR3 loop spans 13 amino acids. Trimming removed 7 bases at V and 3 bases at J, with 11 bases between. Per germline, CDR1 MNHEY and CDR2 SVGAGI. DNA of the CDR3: TGTGCCAGCAATTTTCAGGGTACAGATACGCAGTATTTT. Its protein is CASNFQGTDTQYF.

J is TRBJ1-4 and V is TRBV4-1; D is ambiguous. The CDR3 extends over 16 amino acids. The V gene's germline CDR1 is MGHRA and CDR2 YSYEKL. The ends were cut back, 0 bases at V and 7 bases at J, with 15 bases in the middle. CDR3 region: CASSQDRGPGGEKLFF. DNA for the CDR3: TGCGCCAGCAGCCAAGATCGAGGCCCGGGAGGTGAAAAACTGTTTTTT.

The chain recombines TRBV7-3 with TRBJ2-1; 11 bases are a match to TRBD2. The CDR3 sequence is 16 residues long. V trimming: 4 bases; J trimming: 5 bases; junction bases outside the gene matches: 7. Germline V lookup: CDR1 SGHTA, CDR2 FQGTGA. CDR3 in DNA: TGTGCCAGCAGCTCGGAATTAGCGGGGGGGAACAATGAGCAGTTCTTC. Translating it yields CASSSELAGGNNEQFF.

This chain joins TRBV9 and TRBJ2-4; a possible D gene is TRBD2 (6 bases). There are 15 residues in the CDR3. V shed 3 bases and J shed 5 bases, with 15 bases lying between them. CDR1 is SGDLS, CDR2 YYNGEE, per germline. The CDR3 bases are TGTGCCAGCAGCGGACCTCAGGAGGGAGAAAACATTCAGTACTTC. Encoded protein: CASSGPQEGENIQYF.

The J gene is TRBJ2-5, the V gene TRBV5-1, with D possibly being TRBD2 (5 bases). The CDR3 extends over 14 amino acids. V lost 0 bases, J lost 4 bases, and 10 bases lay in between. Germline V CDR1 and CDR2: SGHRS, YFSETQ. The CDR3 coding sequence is TGCGCCAGCAGCTTGGCTCCGGGATTAGAGACCCAGTACTTC. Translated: CASSLAPGLETQYF.

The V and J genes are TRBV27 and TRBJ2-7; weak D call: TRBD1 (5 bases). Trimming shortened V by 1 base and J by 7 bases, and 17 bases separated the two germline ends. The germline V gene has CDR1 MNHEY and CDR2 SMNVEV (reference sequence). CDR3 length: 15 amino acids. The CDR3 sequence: CASSLYQGSSGEQYF. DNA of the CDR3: TGTGCCAGCAGTTTATATCAGGGTTCTTCCGGGGAGCAGTACTTC.

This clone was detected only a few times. The CDR3 sequence: CASRGGPGTGELFF. DNA for the CDR3: TGTGCCAGCAGGGGGGGGCCGGGCACCGGGGAGCTGTTTTTT. The chain combines TRBV5-4 with TRBJ2-2; a weak D match, TRBD2 (7 bases). Germline-derived CDR1 and CDR2 are SGHNT and YYREEE (reference sequence). Trimming removed 5 bases at V and 4 bases at J, with 12 bases between. The CDR3 loop spans 14 amino acids.

The CDR3 DNA sequence: TGTGCCAGCAGCAAAGTGGGGGGGAGGCAAAAAGAGACCCAGTACTTC. It codes for CASSKVGGRQKETQYF. The chain is built from TRBV21-1 and TRBJ2-5; the table gives TRBD2 as D, unverified against the DNA. TRBV21-1 is a pseudogene. This CDR3 comprises 16 residues.

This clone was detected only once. The CDR3 DNA reads as TGTGCCAGCAGCTCCTGGGGGGGACTGTCAGATACGCAGTATTTT. The encoded protein is CASSSWGGLSDTQYF. The genes are TRBV7-6 and TRBJ2-3, with 7 bases matching TRBD2. Trimming at V came to 4 bases and at J to 4 bases, leaving 8 bases not matched to a gene. CDR1 and CDR2 from the germline V gene are SGHVS and FNYEAQ. This CDR3 is 15 amino acids long.

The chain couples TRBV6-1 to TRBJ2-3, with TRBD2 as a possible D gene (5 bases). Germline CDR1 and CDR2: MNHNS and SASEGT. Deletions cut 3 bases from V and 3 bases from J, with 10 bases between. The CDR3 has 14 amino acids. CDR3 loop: CASSEREGTDTQYF. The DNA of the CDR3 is TGTGCCAGCAGTGAGAGGGAAGGAACAGATACGCAGTATTTT.

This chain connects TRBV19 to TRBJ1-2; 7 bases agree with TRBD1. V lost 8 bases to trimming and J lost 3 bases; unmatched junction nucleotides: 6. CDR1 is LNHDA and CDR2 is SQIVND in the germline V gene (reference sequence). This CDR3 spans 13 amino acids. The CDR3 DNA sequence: TGTGCCAGTTCGGGACAGATCTACTATGGCTACACCTTC. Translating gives CASSGQIYYGYTF.

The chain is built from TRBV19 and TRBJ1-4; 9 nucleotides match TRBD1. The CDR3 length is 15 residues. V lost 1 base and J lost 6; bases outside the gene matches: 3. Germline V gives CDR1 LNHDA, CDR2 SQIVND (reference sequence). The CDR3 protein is CASSIGGTGHEKLFF. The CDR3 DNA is TGTGCCAGTAGTATAGGGGGGACAGGGCATGAAAAACTGTTTTTT.

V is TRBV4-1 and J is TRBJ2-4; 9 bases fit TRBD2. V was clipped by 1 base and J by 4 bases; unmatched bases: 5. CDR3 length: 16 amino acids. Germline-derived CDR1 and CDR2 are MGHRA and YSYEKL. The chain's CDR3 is CASSQAERGEKNIQYF. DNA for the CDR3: TGCGCCAGCAGCCAAGCGGAGCGGGGGGAGAAAAACATTCAGTACTTC.

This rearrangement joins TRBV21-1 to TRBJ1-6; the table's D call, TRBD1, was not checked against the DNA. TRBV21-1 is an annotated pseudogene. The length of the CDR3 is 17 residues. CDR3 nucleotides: TGTGCCAGCAGCAAAGGGGGTGGTGGGGCTTGGAATTCACCCCTCCACTTT. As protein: CASSKGGGGAWNSPLHF.

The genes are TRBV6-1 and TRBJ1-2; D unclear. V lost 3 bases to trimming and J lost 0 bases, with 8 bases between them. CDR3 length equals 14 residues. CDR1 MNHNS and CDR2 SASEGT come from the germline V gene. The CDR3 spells CASSESIANYGYTF. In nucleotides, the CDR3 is TGTGCCAGCAGTGAGTCGATAGCTAACTATGGCTACACCTTC.

The CDR3 sequence: CAWSGLAGSTYEQYF. The CDR3 coding sequence is TGTGCCTGGAGTGGACTAGCGGGCTCCACGTACGAGCAGTACTTC. The rearrangement uses TRBV30 and TRBJ2-7; 10 bases line up with TRBD2. CDR3 length: 15 amino acids. CDR1 is GTSNPN, CDR2 SVGIG, per germline (reference sequence). The V gene end was trimmed by 1 base and the J gene end by 4 bases; junction bases not matched to a gene: 7.

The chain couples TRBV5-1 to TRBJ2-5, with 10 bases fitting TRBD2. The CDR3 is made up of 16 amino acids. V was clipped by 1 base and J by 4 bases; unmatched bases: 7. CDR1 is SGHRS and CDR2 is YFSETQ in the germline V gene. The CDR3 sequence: CASSLSLGLAVETQYF. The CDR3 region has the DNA TGCGCCAGCAGCTTGTCCCTCGGACTAGCGGTAGAGACCCAGTACTTC.

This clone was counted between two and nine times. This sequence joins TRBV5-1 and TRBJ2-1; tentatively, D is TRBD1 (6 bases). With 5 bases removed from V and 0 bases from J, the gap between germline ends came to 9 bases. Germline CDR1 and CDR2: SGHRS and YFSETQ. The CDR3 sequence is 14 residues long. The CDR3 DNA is TGCGCCAGCAGGGAGGACAGCTCCTACAATGAGCAGTTCTTC. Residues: CASREDSSYNEQFF.

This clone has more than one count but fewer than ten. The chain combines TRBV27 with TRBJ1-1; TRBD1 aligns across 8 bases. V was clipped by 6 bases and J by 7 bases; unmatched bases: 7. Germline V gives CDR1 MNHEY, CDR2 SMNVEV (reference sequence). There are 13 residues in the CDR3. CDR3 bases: TGTGCCAGCAGCTACAGGGGGTGGGATGAAGCTTTCTTT. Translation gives CASSYRGWDEAFF.

The CDR3 here is CASSVWTSGASQETQYF. The CDR3 coding sequence is TGTGCCAGCAGTGTATGGACTAGCGGGGCATCCCAAGAGACCCAGTACTTC. The chain recombines TRBV6-1 with TRBJ2-5, with TRBD2 matching over 12 bases. This CDR3 contains 17 residues. CDR1 and CDR2 from the germline V gene are MNHNS and SASEGT. Trimming took 4 bases from V and 1 from J; bases not matched to a gene: 7.

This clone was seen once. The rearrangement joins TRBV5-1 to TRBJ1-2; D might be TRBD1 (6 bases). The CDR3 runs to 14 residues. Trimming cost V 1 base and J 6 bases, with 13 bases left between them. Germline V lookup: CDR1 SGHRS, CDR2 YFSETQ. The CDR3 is CASSLLAGADGYTF. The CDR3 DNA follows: TGCGCCAGCAGCTTGCTGGCAGGGGCTGATGGCTACACCTTC.

The CDR3 spells CASRGLTGTSGGGSYNEQFF. The DNA for the CDR3 is TGCGCCAGCAGGGGGCTGACCGGGACTAGCGGGGGAGGCTCCTACAATGAGCAGTTCTTC. V gene TRBV10-1 combines with J gene TRBJ2-1; TRBD2 matches 14 bases. Germline V gene lookup returns CDR1 WNHNN and CDR2 SYGVQD (reference sequence). The V and J ends lost 6 bases and 0 bases, in that order; junction bases with no gene match: 13. The CDR3 has 20 residues.

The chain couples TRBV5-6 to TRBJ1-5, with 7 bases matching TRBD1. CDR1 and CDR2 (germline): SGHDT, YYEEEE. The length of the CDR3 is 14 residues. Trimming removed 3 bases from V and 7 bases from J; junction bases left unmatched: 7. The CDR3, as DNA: TGTGCCAGCAGCTCTGCTGACAGGGACCAGCCCCAGCATTTT. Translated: CASSSADRDQPQHF.

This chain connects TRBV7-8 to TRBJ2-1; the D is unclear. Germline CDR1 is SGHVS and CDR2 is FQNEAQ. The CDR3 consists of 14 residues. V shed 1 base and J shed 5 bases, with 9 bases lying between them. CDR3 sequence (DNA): TGTGCCAGCAGCTTAGGGGCGCGTGACAATGAGCAGTTCTTC. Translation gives CASSLGARDNEQFF.

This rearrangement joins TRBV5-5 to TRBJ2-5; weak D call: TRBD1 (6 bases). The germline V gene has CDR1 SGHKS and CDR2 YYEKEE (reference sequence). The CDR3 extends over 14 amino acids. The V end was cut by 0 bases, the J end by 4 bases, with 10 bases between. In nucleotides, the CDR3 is TGTGCCAGCAGCTTGGGTCAGGGGAGAGAGACCCAGTACTTC. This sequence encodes CASSLGQGRETQYF. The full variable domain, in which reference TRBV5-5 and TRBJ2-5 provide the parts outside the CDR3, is DAGVTQSPTHLIKTRGQQVTLRCSPISGHKSVSWYQQVLGQGPQFIFQYYEKEERGRGNFPDRFSARQFPNYSSELNVNALLLGDSALYLCASSLGQGRETQYFGPGTRLLVL.

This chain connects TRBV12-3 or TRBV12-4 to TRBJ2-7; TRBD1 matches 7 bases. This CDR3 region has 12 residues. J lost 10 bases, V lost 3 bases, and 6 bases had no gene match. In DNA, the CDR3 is TGTGCCAGCAGTTTGACAGGGTGGATACAGTACTTC. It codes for CASSLTGWIQYF.

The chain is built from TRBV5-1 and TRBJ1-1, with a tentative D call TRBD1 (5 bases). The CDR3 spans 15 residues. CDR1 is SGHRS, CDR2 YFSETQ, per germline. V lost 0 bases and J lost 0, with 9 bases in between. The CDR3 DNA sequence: TGCGCCAGCAGCTTGGAGGGGATTATGAACACTGAAGCTTTCTTT. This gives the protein CASSLEGIMNTEAFF.

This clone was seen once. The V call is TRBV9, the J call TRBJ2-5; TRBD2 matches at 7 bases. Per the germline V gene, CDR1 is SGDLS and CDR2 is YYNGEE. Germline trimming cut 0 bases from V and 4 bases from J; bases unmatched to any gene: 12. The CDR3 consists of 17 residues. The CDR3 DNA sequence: TGTGCCAGCAGCGTAGAACCCCGACTAGCAGGGTCAGAGACCCAGTACTTC. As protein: CASSVEPRLAGSETQYF.